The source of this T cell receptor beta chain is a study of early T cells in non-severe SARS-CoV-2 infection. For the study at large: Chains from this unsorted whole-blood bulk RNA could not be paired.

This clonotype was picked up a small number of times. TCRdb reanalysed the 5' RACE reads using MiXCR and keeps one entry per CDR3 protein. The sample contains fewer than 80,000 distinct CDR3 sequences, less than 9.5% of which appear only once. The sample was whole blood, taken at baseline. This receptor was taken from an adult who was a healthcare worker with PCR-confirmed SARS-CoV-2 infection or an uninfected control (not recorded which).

The CDR3 spells CASSLTGGAGPQETQYF. For the CDR3, the DNA is TGTGCCAGCAGCTTGACAGGGGGCGCAGGTCCTCAAGAGACCCAGTACTTC. The chain couples TRBV5-4 to TRBJ2-5; TRBD1 aligns across 9 bases. Germline V gene lookup returns CDR1 SGHNT and CDR2 YYREEE (reference sequence). The V segment lost 1 base and the J segment 2 bases; nucleotides outside the gene matches: 9. The CDR3 has 17 amino acids.